This TCR beta chain was documented in a study of neurological immune-mediated disorders. Where libraries were unsorted, they were derived from 2 million PBMCs stored at -80 degrees C. The table lists this clonotype with many counts. Its target is unknown. Study outcomes and limitations: It was HTLV-1-associated myelopathy that showed the most TCR clonal expansion, while multiple sclerosis showed the least, falling below healthy controls.

J lost 2 bases, V lost 0 bases, and 5 bases had no gene match. Germline V CDR1 and CDR2: SGHRS, YFSETQ. The CDR3 extends over 16 amino acids. The cDNA was generated by 5'RACE with 10-nucleotide random UMIs. TCRdb called the 5' RACE reads again in MiXCR, with one record for every CDR3 protein. The sample has more than 13,000 distinct CDR3 sequences; about 10% are singletons. Material for sequencing was PBMCs. The TCR originated in a woman aged 40 to 50 in good health. The chain recombines TRBV5-1 with TRBJ1-2; 9 nucleotides match TRBD1. CDR3 sequence reads: CASSLARTGENYGYTF. For the CDR3, the DNA is TGCGCCAGCAGCTTGGCAAGGACAGGGGAAAACTATGGCTACACCTTC. Complete variable domain (other parts from reference TRBV5-1 and TRBJ1-2): KAGVTQTPRYLIKTRGQQVTLSCSPISGHRSVSWYQQTPGQGLQFLFEYFSETQRNKGNFPGRFSGRQFSNSRSEMNVSTLELGDSALYLCASSLARTGENYGYTFGSGTRLTVV.